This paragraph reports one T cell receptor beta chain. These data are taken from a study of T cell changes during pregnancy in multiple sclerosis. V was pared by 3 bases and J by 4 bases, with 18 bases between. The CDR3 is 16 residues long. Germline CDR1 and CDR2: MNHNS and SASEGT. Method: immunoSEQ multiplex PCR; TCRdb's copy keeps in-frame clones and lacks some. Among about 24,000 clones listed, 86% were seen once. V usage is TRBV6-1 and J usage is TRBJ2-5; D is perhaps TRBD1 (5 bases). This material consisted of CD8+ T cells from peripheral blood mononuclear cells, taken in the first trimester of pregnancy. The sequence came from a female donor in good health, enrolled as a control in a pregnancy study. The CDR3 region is CASSDTQTGRRETQYF. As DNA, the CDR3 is TGTGCCAGCAGTGATACCCAAACAGGTCGGCGAGAGACCCAGTACTTC.